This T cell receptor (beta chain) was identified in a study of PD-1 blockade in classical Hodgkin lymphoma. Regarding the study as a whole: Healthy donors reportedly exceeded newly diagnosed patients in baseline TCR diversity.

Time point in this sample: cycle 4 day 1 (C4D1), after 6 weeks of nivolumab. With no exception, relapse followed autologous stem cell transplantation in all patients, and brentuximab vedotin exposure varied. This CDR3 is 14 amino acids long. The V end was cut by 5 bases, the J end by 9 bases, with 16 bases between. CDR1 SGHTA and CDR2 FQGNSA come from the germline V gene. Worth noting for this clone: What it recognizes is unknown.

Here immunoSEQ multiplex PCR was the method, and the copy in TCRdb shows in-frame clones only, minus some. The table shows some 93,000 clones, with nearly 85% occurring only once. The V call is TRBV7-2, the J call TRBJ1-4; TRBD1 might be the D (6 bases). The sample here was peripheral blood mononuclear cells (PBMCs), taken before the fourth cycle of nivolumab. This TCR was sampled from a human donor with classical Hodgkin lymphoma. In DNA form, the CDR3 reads TGTGCCAGCAGCAAGGACTTAGGGGGGCAAAAACTGTTTTTT. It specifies CASSKDLGGQKLFF. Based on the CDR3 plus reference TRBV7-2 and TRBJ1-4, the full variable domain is GAGVSQSPSNKVTEKGKDVELRCDPISGHTALYWYRQSLGQGLEFLIYFQGNSAPDKSGLPSDRFSAERTGGSVSTLTIQRTQQEDSAVYLCASSKDLGGQKLFFGSGTQLSVL.